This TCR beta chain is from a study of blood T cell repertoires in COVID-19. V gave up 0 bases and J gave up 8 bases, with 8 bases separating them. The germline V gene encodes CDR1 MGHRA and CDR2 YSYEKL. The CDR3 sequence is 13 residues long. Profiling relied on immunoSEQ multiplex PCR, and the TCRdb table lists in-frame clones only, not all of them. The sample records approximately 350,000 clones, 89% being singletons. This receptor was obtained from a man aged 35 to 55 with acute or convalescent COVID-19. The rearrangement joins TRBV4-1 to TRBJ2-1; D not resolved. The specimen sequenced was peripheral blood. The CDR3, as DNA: TGCGCCAGCAGCCAAGATTTCGGTTATGAGCAGTTCTTC. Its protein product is CASSQDFGYEQFF.